The clone carrying this T cell receptor beta chain was seen just once. Its target is not known. Only in-frame clones appear in the TCRdb table, and some are missing; sequencing was by immunoSEQ multiplex PCR. This sample carries roughly 600,000 clones, roughly 98% of them seen once, and the ten largest clones take 0.3%. This sample is part of a study of shared clonotypes between healthy human individuals. As defined, naive CD8 cells were CD45RO-negative and positively selected for CCR7, with terminally differentiated effector memory CD45RA+ cells excluded. Trimming took 2 bases from V and 2 from J, leaving 10 bases between them. Germline loops: CDR1 WSHSY, CDR2 SAAADI. The CDR3 covers 14 residues. Overall study findings and caveats: Specimens sampled were limited to blood, with tissue repertoires likely differing. The naive CD4 repertoires of several donors were compared, and around 5% of clonotypes were shared.

This receptor was identified in a man under 40 in good health. The chain has TRBV10-2 and TRBJ2-7; the D is unclear. The source material was naive CD8+ T cells sorted from blood. The CDR3 DNA follows: TGCGCCAGCAGTGAGCAGGACGGGCCCTACGAGCAGTACTTC. This encodes CASSEQDGPYEQYF.